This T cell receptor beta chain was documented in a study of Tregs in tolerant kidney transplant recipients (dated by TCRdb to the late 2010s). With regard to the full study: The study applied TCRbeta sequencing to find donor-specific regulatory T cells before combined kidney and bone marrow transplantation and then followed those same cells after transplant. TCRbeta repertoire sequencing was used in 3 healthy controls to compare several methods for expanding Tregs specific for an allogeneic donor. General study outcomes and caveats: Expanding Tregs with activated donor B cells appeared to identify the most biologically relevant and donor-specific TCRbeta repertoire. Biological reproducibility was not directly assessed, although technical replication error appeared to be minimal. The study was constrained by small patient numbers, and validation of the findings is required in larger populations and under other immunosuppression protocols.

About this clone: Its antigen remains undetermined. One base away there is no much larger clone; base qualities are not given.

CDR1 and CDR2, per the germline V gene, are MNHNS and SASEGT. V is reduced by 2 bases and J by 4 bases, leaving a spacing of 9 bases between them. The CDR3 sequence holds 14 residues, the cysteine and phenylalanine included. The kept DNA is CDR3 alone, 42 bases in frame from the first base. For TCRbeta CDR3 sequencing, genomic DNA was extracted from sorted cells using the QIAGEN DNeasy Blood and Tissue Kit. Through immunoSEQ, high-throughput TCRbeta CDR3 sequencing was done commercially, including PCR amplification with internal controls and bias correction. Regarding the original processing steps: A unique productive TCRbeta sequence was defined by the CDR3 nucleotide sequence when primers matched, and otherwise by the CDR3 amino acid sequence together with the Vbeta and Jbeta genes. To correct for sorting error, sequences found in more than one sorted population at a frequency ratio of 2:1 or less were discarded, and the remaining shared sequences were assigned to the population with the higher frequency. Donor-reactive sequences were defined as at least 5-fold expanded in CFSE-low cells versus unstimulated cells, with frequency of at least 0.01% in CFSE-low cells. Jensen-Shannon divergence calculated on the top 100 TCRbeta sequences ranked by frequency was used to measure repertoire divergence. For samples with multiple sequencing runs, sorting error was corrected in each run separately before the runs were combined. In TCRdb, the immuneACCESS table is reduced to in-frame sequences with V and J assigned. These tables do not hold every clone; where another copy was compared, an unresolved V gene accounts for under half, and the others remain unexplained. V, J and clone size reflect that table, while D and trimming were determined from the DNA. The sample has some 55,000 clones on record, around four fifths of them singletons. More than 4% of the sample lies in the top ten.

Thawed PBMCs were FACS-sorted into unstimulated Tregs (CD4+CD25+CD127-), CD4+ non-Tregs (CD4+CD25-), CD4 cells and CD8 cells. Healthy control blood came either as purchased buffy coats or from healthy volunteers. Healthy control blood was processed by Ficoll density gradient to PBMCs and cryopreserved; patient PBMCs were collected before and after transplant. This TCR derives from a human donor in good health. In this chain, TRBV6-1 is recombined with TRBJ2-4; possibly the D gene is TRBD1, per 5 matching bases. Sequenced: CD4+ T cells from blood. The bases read TGTGCCAGCAGTGAACCGACAGCTAAAAACATTCAGTACTTC. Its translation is CASSEPTAKNIQYF.